This T cell receptor beta chain was profiled in a study of T cells in Graves' hyperthyroidism and ophthalmopathy. Study-wide points: In blood, most of the thyroid clonotypes expanded above 0.001 were also present. In the analysis, a 13 V-J model separated ophthalmopathy from stable hyperthyroidism.

From RNA transcripts, TCR beta CDR3 regions were amplified. The HTBI primer set served for first-round RT-PCR of the TCR CDR3. TCRdb re-derived calls from the multiplex PCR reads in MiXCR, one entry per CDR3 protein. The data contain 480,000 or so distinct CDR3 sequences, around 14% of them singletons. A patient was excluded if there was uncontrolled infection, other autoimmune disease, pregnancy or lactation. Diagnoses were made from clinical symptoms, serum measures (thyroxine and TRAb), thyroid ultrasound and orbital computed tomography. As for this clonotype: As yet, its antigen is unknown. The junction does not match germline at one end; this may be a read error.

Sequences were obtained from blood. This TCR was sampled from a woman aged 18-35 years with Graves' hyperthyroidism.

The CDR3 region has the DNA TGCCCCAGCAGCCCTAGCGGGCTCTACAATGAGCAGTTCTTC. This encodes CPSSPSGLYNEQFF. The V call is TRBV5-1, the J call TRBJ2-1; 8 bases map to TRBD2. The CDR3 runs 14 residues. Germline V gene lookup returns CDR1 SGHRS and CDR2 YFSETQ. The full variable domain, with the rest looked up from reference TRBV5-1 and TRBJ2-1, is KAGVTQTPRYLIKTRGQQVTLSCSPISGHRSVSWYQQTPGQGLQFLFEYFSETQRNKGNFPGRFSGRQFSNSRSEMNVSTLELGDSALYLCPSSPSGLYNEQFFGPGTRLTVL.